The 3 T cell receptor beta chains given below trace back to one sample, sequenced in a study of cytomegalovirus exposure and HLA in healthy donors. The study ran its PCR with 60 Vbeta and 13 Jbeta primers. Only in-frame clones appear in the TCRdb table, and some are missing; sequencing was by immunoSEQ multiplex PCR. The table lists tens of thousands of clones. Sequences were obtained from PBMCs. Every receptor here comes from a woman aged 55 to 70 in good health and CMV-seropositive.

This rearrangement joins TRBV29-1 to TRBJ1-3; possible D gene TRBD1, 6 bases. With 3 bases removed from V and 4 bases from J, the gap between germline ends came to 13 bases. The length of the CDR3 is 14 residues. Germline V gives CDR1 SQVTM, CDR2 ANQGSEA. The CDR3 region is CSVDSGDGGNTIYF. The CDR3 nucleotides read TGCAGCGTTGACTCAGGGGATGGGGGAAACACCATATATTTT.

As to this clone: The junction differs from germline at one of its ends, possibly a read error. The chain employs TRBV7-9 and TRBJ2-4; 8 nucleotides align to TRBD2. Germline V gene data show CDR1 as SEHNR and CDR2 as FQNEAQ (reference sequence). The CDR3 runs 14 residues. Written as DNA, the CDR3 is TGTGCCAGCAGCATAGCGGGGAGAGAAAACATTCAGTACTTC. Amino acid sequence: CASSIAGRENIQYF.

The chain recombines TRBV27 with TRBJ2-3; 9 positions agree with TRBD2. The CDR3 spans 16 residues. The germline CDR1 and CDR2 sequences are MNHEY and SMNVEV (reference sequence). Unmatched junction bases numbered 10, after V lost 2 bases and J lost 7 bases. The chain's CDR3 is CASSLGSGGTPHTQYF. The CDR3 nucleotides read TGTGCCAGCAGTTTAGGTAGCGGGGGTACTCCCCATACGCAGTATTTT.